This T cell receptor beta chain was sequenced in a study of Ad26.COV2.S vaccination and SARS-CoV-2 variants. Treatment noted: some 19 received Ad26.COV2.S at low or high dose, single or two shots; roughly five received placebo; per-sample allocation not given. Repertoires come from day 63 after the first vaccine or placebo injection. The method was immunoSEQ multiplex PCR; TCRdb's version includes in-frame clones alone and lacks a portion of them. The sample lists about 350,000 clones; roughly 89% were seen once. The CDR3 is 14 residues long. Germline loops: CDR1 KGHDR, CDR2 SFDVKD. V dropped 1 base and J dropped 5 bases, with 7 bases sitting between them.

The chain carries TRBV24-1 and TRBJ2-2; maybe TRBD2 (5 bases). The TCR sequence derives from a person between 18 and 59 years old who received the Ad26.COV2.S COVID-19 vaccine or a placebo. The specimen was peripheral blood, collected in a trial of Ad26.COV2.S vaccine versus placebo. The CDR3 sequence is CATSDFGDTGELFF. The CDR3 DNA reads TGTGCCACCAGTGATTTCGGGGATACCGGGGAGCTGTTTTTT.